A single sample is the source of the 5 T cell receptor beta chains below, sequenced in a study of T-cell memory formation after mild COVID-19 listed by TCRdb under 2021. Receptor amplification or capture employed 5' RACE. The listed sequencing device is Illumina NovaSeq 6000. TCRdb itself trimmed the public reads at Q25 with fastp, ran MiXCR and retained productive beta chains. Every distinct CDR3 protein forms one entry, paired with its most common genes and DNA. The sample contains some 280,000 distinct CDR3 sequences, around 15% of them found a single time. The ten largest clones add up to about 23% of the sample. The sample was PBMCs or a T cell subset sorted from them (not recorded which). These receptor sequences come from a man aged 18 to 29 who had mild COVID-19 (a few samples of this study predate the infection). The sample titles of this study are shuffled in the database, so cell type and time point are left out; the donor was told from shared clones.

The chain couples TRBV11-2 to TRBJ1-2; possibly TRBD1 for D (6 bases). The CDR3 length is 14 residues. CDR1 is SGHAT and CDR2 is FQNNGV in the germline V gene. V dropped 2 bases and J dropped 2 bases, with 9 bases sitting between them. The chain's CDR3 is CASSLTGPNYGYTF. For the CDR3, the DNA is TGTGCCAGCAGCTTAACAGGGCCCAACTATGGCTACACCTTC.

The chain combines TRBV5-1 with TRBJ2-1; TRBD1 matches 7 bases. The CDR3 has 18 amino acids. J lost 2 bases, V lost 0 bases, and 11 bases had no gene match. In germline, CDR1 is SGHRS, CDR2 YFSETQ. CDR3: CASSLALTGTDPYNEQFF. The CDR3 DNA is TGCGCCAGCAGCTTGGCATTAACCGGGACAGACCCCTACAATGAGCAGTTCTTC. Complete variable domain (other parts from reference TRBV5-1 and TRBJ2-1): KAGVTQTPRYLIKTRGQQVTLSCSPISGHRSVSWYQQTPGQGLQFLFEYFSETQRNKGNFPGRFSGRQFSNSRSEMNVSTLELGDSALYLCASSLALTGTDPYNEQFFGPGTRLTVL.

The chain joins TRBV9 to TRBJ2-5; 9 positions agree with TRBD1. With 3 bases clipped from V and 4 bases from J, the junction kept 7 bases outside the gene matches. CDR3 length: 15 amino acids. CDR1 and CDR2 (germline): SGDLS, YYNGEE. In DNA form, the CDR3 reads TGTGCCAGCAGCGGTTCCGGGACAGGGATAGAGACCCAGTACTTC. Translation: CASSGSGTGIETQYF.

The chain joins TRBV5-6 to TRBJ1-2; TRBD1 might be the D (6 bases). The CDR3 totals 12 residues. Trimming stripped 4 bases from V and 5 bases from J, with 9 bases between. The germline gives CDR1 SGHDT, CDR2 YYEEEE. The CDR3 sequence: CASSPGQYGYTF. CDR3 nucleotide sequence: TGTGCCAGCAGCCCAGGACAGTATGGCTACACCTTC. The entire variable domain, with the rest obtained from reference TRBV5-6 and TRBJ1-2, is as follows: DAGVTQSPTHLIKTRGQQVTLRCSPKSGHDTVSWYQQALGQGPQFIFQYYEEEERQRGNFPDRFSGHQFPNYSSELNVNALLLGDSALYLCASSPGQYGYTFGSGTRLTVV.

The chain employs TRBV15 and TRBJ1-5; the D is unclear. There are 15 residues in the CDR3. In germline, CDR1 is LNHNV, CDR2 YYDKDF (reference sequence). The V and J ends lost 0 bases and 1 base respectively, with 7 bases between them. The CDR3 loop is CATSRDIGSNQPQHF. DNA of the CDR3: TGTGCCACCAGCAGAGACATTGGGAGCAATCAGCCCCAGCATTTT.